This T cell receptor (beta chain) was sequenced in a study of shared clonotypes between healthy human individuals. General observations from the study: Only blood samples were collected, and tissue repertoires likely differ.

About this clone itself: Antigen: not known.

Data came from immunoSEQ multiplex PCR; TCRdb stores just in-frame clones and leaves some out. The table has approximately 1,500,000 clones, around 97% seen once; the top ten hold roughly 1.2%. V was clipped by 5 bases and J by 5 bases, with 12 bases between them. The CDR3 extends over 13 amino acids. CDR1 SGHTA and CDR2 FQGTGA come from the germline V gene. V usage is TRBV7-3 and J usage is TRBJ2-5; maybe TRBD2 (5 bases). This TCR was sampled from a young man in good health. Sequencing used naive CD4+ T cells sorted from blood. Regarding subset: CD45RA+ positively selected. The CDR3, as DNA: TGTGCCAGCAGCCCTGGAGGTGGGGAGACCCAGTACTTC. Its protein is CASSPGGGETQYF. Together with reference TRBV7-3 and TRBJ2-5, the CDR3 gives the full variable domain: GAGVSQTPSNKVTEKGKYVELRCDPISGHTALYWYRQSLGQGPEFLIYFQGTGAADDSGLPNDRFFAVRPEGSVSTLKIQRTERGDSAVYLCASSPGGGETQYFGPGTRLLVL.